This T cell receptor (beta chain) was documented in a study of cytomegalovirus exposure and HLA in healthy donors. Study results and limitations: According to a subsequent analysis, TCR clusters identified in the first cohort showed a tendency to co-occur across the approximately 120 validation repertoires.

To note about this clone: What it binds is not known.

The CDR3 sequence is 14 residues long. Losses at the gene ends were 0 bases for V and 6 bases for J; bases not matched to a gene: 5. The V gene's germline CDR1 is SGHTA and CDR2 FQGTGA. Assay used: immunoSEQ multiplex PCR; TCRdb lists only in-frame clones, some missing. The table has 200,000 to 300,000 clones, 87% seen once. The sample comprised PBMCs. The receptor's source is a man in his late teens or twenties in good health and CMV-seronegative. This chain connects TRBV7-3 to TRBJ2-7, with TRBD1 matching 7 bases. The CDR3 DNA is TGTGCCAGCAGCTTAACCGTCCAGGGGGTCGAGCAGTACTTC. Protein: CASSLTVQGVEQYF.